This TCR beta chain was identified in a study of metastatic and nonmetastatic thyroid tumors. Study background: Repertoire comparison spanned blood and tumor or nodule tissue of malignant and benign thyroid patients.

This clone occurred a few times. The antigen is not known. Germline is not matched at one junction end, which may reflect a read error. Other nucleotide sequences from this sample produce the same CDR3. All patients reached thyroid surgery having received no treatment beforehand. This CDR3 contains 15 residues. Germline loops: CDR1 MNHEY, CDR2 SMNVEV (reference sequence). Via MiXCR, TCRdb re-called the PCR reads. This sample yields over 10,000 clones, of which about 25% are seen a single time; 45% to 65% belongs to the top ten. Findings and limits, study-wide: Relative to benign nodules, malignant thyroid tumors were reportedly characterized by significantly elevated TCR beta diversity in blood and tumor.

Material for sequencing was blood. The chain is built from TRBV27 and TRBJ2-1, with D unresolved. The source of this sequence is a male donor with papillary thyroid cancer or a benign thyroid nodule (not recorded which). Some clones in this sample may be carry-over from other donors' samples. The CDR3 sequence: CASSGSESSYNEQFF. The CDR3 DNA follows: TGTGCTAGCAGTGGAAGCGAGAGCTCCTACAATGAGCAGTTCTTC.